This note documents a single TCR beta chain sequence. This clonotype showed up just a few times. Its antigen is still unknown. Base qualities are not provided; no much larger clone lies one nucleotide away. These data belong to a study of T-cell memory formation after mild COVID-19 (dated by TCRdb to about 2021). With respect to the entire study: TCR sequence clusters from the two donors were found to be largely donor specific. Longitudinal TCRalpha and TCRbeta repertoire sequencing tracked T-cell clones expanding and contracting after mild COVID-19 in two donors. The cohort comprised two young, previously healthy adult volunteers, one female and one male.

Ficoll-Paque density gradient centrifugation was used to isolate PBMCs. Data came from an Illumina NovaSeq 6000. TCRalpha and TCRbeta cDNA libraries were constructed by 5'RACE with constant-segment primers, with sample barcodes and unique molecular identifiers being introduced. Trizol reagent was used to extract RNA from every sample. Libraries were amplified in two PCR steps, with a second sample barcode and Illumina TruSeq adapters added in the second step. The libraries were sequenced on an Illumina NovaSeq using 2 x 150 bp paired-end reads. In the source study's methods: With migec v1.2.7, reads were demultiplexed and then collapsed into UMI-guided consensus sequences. With mixcr v2.1.11, UMI consensuses were aligned to TRA and TRB V and J templates and assembled into clonotypes. A clonotype was counted as expanded or contracted only when both edgeR and NoisET called the clonotype significant, with the noise models trained on biological replicates. edgeR calls used a false discovery rate-adjusted p below 0.01 and a log2 fold-change threshold of 1. As an exploratory analysis of dynamics, max-normalized trajectories of the 1000 most abundant clonotypes were examined by PCA with hierarchical clustering. Separately sequenced CD4+ and CD8+ repertoires were used to assign a CD4 or CD8 phenotype to each responding clone. Using fastp at Q25 and MiXCR, TCRdb reprocessed the public reads and kept productive beta chains. Each CDR3 protein gets just one entry, which takes the most common genes and DNA from the rows behind it. V and J calls and clone size were set by TCRdb, not the authors. In this sample the table shows roughly 580,000 distinct CDR3 sequences, approximately 19% of which occur a single time. The biggest ten clones account for around 12% of the sample.

Results the study describes overall, beyond this receptor: Some responding clones were found in pre-infection memory, which suggests that pre-existing cross-reactive memory T cells took part in the SARS-CoV-2 response. From day 15 to 85, contracting clones showed balanced CD4/CD8 phenotypes, whereas a second wave of clones that expanded from day 15 to 37 leaned towards CD4+. The study covered only two mild cases, and larger cohorts including severe cases with pre-infection samples were considered necessary. SARS-CoV-2 specificity was not confirmed for the second-wave clones peaking on day 37. Contracting CD4+ clones turned up mainly in the CM and EM memory subsets, whereas EMRA was where CD8+ clones were enriched.

The source is an adult woman who had mild COVID-19 (a few samples of this study predate the infection). The sample titles of this study are shuffled in the database, so cell type and time point are left out; the donor was told from shared clones. The source material was PBMCs or a T cell subset sorted from them (not recorded which).

The CDR3 corresponds to CASSLGQGTNEKLFF. The DNA is TGTGCCAGCAGCTTGGGACAGGGAACTAATGAAAAACTGTTTTTT. The sequence joins TRBV7-8 to TRBJ1-4; TRBD1 aligns with 9 central bases. Here V drops 3 bases and J drops 1 base, and the junction holds 0 bases not matched to any gene. CDR1 and CDR2 are read off the germline V gene as SGHVS and FQNEAQ. The CDR3 contains 15 residues, cysteine and phenylalanine counted. The retained sequence is limited to the CDR3, 45 bases, with the frame set at the first base.